These T cell receptor beta chains were read from a single sample in a study of CD4+ T cells in melanoma. Here immunoSEQ multiplex PCR was the method, and the copy in TCRdb shows in-frame clones only, minus some. The profile shows about 140,000 clones, about nine tenths of them singletons. These receptors were taken from a human donor with melanoma. CDR3s include the opening cysteine and the closing phenylalanine or tryptophan. D genes are given only for firm matches. Where a row states a size, it is once, few, many or the class of an expanded clone; other rows omit it.

j_gene,v_gene,abundance,d_gene,CDR3aa,CDR3nt
TRBJ1-2,TRBV2,NA,NA,CASTRDKNYGYTF,TGTGCCAGCACTAGGGACAAGAACTATGGCTACACCTTC
TRBJ2-3,TRBV2,NA,NA,CASSVNRDFTDTQYF,TGTGCCAGCAGTGTAAACCGGGACTTCACAGATACGCAGTATTTT
TRBJ1-2,TRBV2,NA,NA,CASRSGANYGYTF,TGTGCCAGCAGGTCGGGGGCTAACTATGGCTACACCTTC
TRBJ1-3,TRBV11-2,NA,NA,CASSLVDGNTIYF,TGTGCCAGCAGCTTAGTGGACGGAAACACCATATATTTT
TRBJ1-3,TRBV2,NA,NA,CASSGNTGNTIYF,TGTGCCAGCAGTGGCAACACGGGAAACACCATATATTTT
TRBJ1-1,TRBV2,NA,TRBD1,CASSAGGLSTEAFF,TGTGCCAGCAGTGCAGGGGGCCTGAGTACTGAAGCTTTCTTT
TRBJ1-4,TRBV27,NA,TRBD1,CASSLEMGTALLFF,TGTGCCAGCAGTTTAGAGATGGGGACAGCACTGCTGTTTTTT
TRBJ1-2,TRBV5-4,NA,NA,CASSLDSSNYGYTF,TGTGCCAGCAGCTTGGACAGTTCTAACTATGGCTACACCTTC
TRBJ2-7,TRBV30,NA,TRBD1,CAWSRDREGEQYF,TGTGCCTGGAGTAGGGACAGGGAAGGCGAGCAGTACTTC
TRBJ1-1,TRBV6-1,NA,NA,CASSEVPGVTEAFF,TGTGCCAGCAGTGAAGTGCCCGGGGTCACTGAAGCTTTCTTT
TRBJ2-2,TRBV5-1,NA,NA,CASSFGNTGELFF,TGCGCCAGCAGCTTCGGTAACACCGGGGAGCTGTTTTTT
TRBJ2-4,TRBV4-1,NA,NA,CASSQSGLAKNIQYF,TGCGCCAGCAGCCAATCCGGGTTGGCCAAAAACATTCAGTACTTC
TRBJ2-2,TRBV5-1,NA,TRBD1,CASSWGTGRTGELFF,TGCGCCAGCAGCTGGGGGACAGGCCGAACCGGGGAGCTGTTTTTT
TRBJ2-7,TRBV7-3,NA,TRBD1,CASSLGTGGSEQYF,TGTGCCAGCAGCTTAGGGACAGGGGGAAGCGAGCAGTACTTC
TRBJ2-3,TRBV5-1,NA,NA,CASSPTGSGTDTQYF,TGCGCCAGCAGCCCTACAGGGTCAGGCACAGATACGCAGTATTTT
TRBJ1-4,TRBV5-1,NA,NA,CASSLSPPGTNEKLFF,TGCGCCAGCAGCTTGAGCCCCCCAGGGACTAATGAAAAACTGTTTTTT
TRBJ2-7,TRBV20-1,NA,NA,CSARDLDEQYF,TGCAGTGCTAGAGATTTAGACGAGCAGTACTTC
TRBJ1-6,TRBV19,NA,TRBD1,CASRNDRGNSPLHF,TGTGCCAGTAGGAACGACAGGGGGAATTCACCCCTCCACTTT
TRBJ2-5,TRBV6-5,once,NA,CASSYGTKETQYF,TGTGCCAGCAGTTACGGGACCAAAGAGACCCAGTACTTC
TRBJ1-2,TRBV6-1,NA,TRBD1,CASRDRGFYGYTF,TGTGCCAGCCGGGACAGGGGCTTTTATGGCTACACCTTC
TRBJ1-2,TRBV19,once,TRBD1,CASSVRPQGGGYGYTF,TGTGCCAGTAGTGTTCGGCCCCAGGGGGGAGGCTATGGCTACACCTTC
TRBJ2-7,TRBV25-1,NA,NA,CASSEGGGREQYF,TGTGCCAGCAGTGAAGGGGGTGGCCGCGAGCAGTACTTC
TRBJ1-5,TRBV19,NA,TRBD1,CASRTGSQPQHF,TGTGCCAGTAGGACAGGGTCCCAGCCCCAGCATTTT
TRBJ2-3,TRBV6-5,once,NA,CASRQGPADTQYF,TGTGCCAGCAGACAGGGCCCAGCAGATACGCAGTATTTT
TRBJ2-7,TRBV19,NA,NA,CASSLAGTYEQYF,TGTGCCAGTAGTCTCGCAGGTACCTACGAGCAGTACTTC
TRBJ2-2,TRBV7-9,once,NA,CASSLVQGNTGELFF,TGTGCCAGCAGCTTAGTTCAGGGAAACACCGGGGAGCTGTTTTTT
TRBJ1-1,TRBV19,NA,NA,CASRQGLAEAFF,TGTGCCAGTAGGCAGGGGCTCGCTGAAGCTTTCTTT